This T cell receptor beta chain derives from a study of blood T cells in healthy people across ages. Regarding the study as a whole: Without sorted subsets, naive and antigen-experienced compartments could not be conclusively compared.

Isolated PBMCs totaled at least 6.5 million in each sample. Per sample, extraction of total RNA gave at least 6 micrograms in every case. This clonotype was seen more than once but under ten times. Its antigen is not known. Using a J-beta primer mix together with a sample-barcoded 5' primer, a second PCR was run for about 7 to 12 cycles. The authors tagged each cDNA molecule using a template-switch adaptor with 12 random nucleotides. TCRdb reprocessed the 5' RACE reads with MiXCR, giving one entry per CDR3 protein. The table has 700,000 or so distinct CDR3 sequences, over 40% seen once. Sequencing was performed on blood. The source is a man aged 80 or over in good health.

As DNA, the CDR3 is TGTGCCAGCATAGCGGGGGATTCGAGAGAGACCCAGTACTTC. Translating it yields CASIAGDSRETQYF. V gene TRBV7-9 combines with J gene TRBJ2-5; 9 bases match TRBD2. CDR1 is SEHNR, CDR2 FQNEAQ, per germline (reference sequence). CDR3 size: 14 residues. The V and J ends lost 7 bases and 4 bases, in that order; junction bases with no gene match: 7.